Following are 32 T cell receptor beta chains from one sample sequenced in a study of radiation and T cells in renal cell carcinoma (dated by TCRdb to about 2020). The library was generated by the immunoSEQ multiplex PCR assay. TCRdb re-hosts the immuneACCESS table, in-frame sequences only. Its copies lack some clones; in the studies checked, an unresolved V gene accounts for under half of them, and the cause for the rest is not known. The sample table holds approximately 100,000 clones, of which about 88% were seen once. 6% to 9% of the sample lies in the top ten. The time point label corresponds to: baseline pretreatment blood. What this sample's treatment or condition label stands for: 15 Gy SBRT to primary tumor, nephrectomy 4 weeks later. Material: blood, obtained from a patient whose treatment included radiotherapy and nephrectomy. These receptors came from a man over 45 with renal cell carcinoma.

The CDR3 sequence is CASSPTGGDQPQHF. Here the CDR3 DNA reads TGTGCCAGCAGCCCGACTGGGGGGGATCAGCCCCAGCATTTT. This chain uses TRBV14 with TRBJ1-5; a possible D gene is TRBD1 (5 bases). CDR1 is SGHDN and CDR2 is FVKESK in the germline V gene. Trimming took 4 bases from V and 5 from J, leaving 12 bases between them. CDR3 size: 14 residues.

V gene TRBV4-2 combines with J gene TRBJ2-3; D not certain. CDR1 LGHNA and CDR2 YNFKEQ come from the germline V gene. Trimming took 4 bases from V and 6 from J, leaving 11 bases between them. The CDR3 has 13 amino acids. This chain's CDR3 is CASSPLLTDTQYF. In DNA, the CDR3 is TGTGCCAGCAGCCCCCTTCTGACGGATACGCAGTATTTT.

This clone has more than one count but fewer than ten. The chain combines TRBV18 with TRBJ2-2; the D call may be TRBD1 or TRBD2 (5 bases each). Looked up from germline, CDR1 is KGHSH and CDR2 is LQKENI. The CDR3 has 13 amino acids. V gave up 1 base and J gave up 7 bases, with 7 bases separating them. As DNA, the CDR3 is TGTGCCAGCTCACCACAGGGGAGCGGGGAGCTGTTTTTT. It specifies CASSPQGSGELFF.

The J gene is TRBJ2-7, the V gene TRBV11-2; D is uncertain. The germline V gene encodes CDR1 SGHAT and CDR2 FQNNGV. The CDR3 extends over 14 amino acids. Trimming removed 3 bases from V and 3 bases from J, with 12 bases in between. The CDR3 loop reads CASSFPLGNYEQYF. The CDR3 coding sequence is TGTGCCAGCAGCTTTCCCTTGGGGAACTACGAGCAGTACTTC. The whole variable domain, filled in from reference TRBV11-2 and TRBJ2-7, reads EAGVAQSPRYKIIEKRQSVAFWCNPISGHATLYWYQQILGQGPKLLIQFQNNGVVDDSQLPKDRFSAERLKGVDSTLKIQPAKLEDSAVYLCASSFPLGNYEQYFGPGTRLTVT.

V is TRBV2 and J is TRBJ2-7; D is ambiguous. Germline values: CDR1 SNHLY, CDR2 FYNNEI. This CDR3 spans 13 amino acids. V was clipped by 8 bases and J by 3 bases, with 14 bases between them. CDR3 in DNA: TGTGCCAGCCGGAATAGAGACGGCTACGAGCAGTACTTC. Translated: CASRNRDGYEQYF. The whole variable domain, filled in from reference TRBV2 and TRBJ2-7, reads EPEVTQTPSHQVTQMGQEVILRCVPISNHLYFYWYRQILGQKVEFLVSFYNNEISEKSEIFDDQFSVERPDGSNFTLKIRSTKLEDSAMYFCASRNRDGYEQYFGPGTRLTVT.

The chain employs TRBV30 and TRBJ2-3; 8 bases fit TRBD2. This CDR3 is built from 15 residues. Trimming at V came to 0 bases and at J to 3 bases, leaving 5 bases not matched to a gene. The germline CDR1 and CDR2 sequences are GTSNPN and SVGIG (reference sequence). CDR3: CAWSVLRGATDTQYF. DNA of the CDR3: TGTGCCTGGAGTGTACTGCGGGGGGCGACAGATACGCAGTATTTT.

The V call is TRBV5-4, the J call TRBJ1-2, with D unclear. CDR1 SGHNT and CDR2 YYREEE come from the germline V gene (reference sequence). Trimming took off 1 base at V and 5 bases at J, with 6 bases between the two ends. The CDR3 covers 12 residues. The CDR3 DNA is TGTGCCAGCAGCTTGTATACGTATGGCTACACCTTC. Protein product: CASSLYTYGYTF.

CDR3 region: CASRTIDYEQYF. For the CDR3, the DNA is TGTGCCAGCAGGACTATTGACTACGAGCAGTACTTC. The gene calls are TRBV2 and TRBJ2-7, with D perhaps matching TRBD2 (5 bases). Trimming cost V 6 bases and J 3 bases, with 9 bases left between them. The germline CDR1 and CDR2 sequences are SNHLY and FYNNEI. The CDR3 spans 12 residues.

A single count supports this clone. The chain recombines TRBV11-1 with TRBJ1-3; D is uncertain. The CDR3 loop spans 15 amino acids. The V and J ends lost 5 bases and 0 bases respectively, with 11 bases between them. CDR1 and CDR2 from the germline V gene are SGHAT and FQDESV (reference sequence). The CDR3 is CASSPRVTSGNTIYF. CDR3 DNA sequence: TGTGCCAGCAGCCCCCGGGTTACCTCTGGAAACACCATATATTTT. The variable domain in full, completed from reference TRBV11-1 and TRBJ1-3, reads EAEVAQSPRYKITEKSQAVAFWCDPISGHATLYWYRQILGQGPELLVQFQDESVVDDSQLPKDRFSAERLKGVDSTLKIQPAELGDSAMYLCASSPRVTSGNTIYFGEGSWLTVV.

V usage is TRBV10-3 and J usage is TRBJ2-7; 10 bases match TRBD2. Germline V gene sequence: CDR1 ENHRY, CDR2 SYGVKD. CDR3 length: 16 amino acids. The junction had 7 bases not matched to a gene; V was cut back by 0 bases and J by 5 bases. The CDR3 spells CAISESWGLASDEQYF. The CDR3 DNA follows: TGTGCCATCAGTGAGTCGTGGGGACTAGCGTCAGACGAGCAGTACTTC.

The J gene is TRBJ1-1, the V gene TRBV10-1; possibly TRBD1 for D (6 bases). V gave up 4 bases and J gave up 1 base, with 10 bases separating them. Germline CDR1 WNHNN, CDR2 SYGVQD (reference sequence). The CDR3 spans 14 residues. The CDR3 is CASSGAQGNTEAFF. DNA for the CDR3: TGCGCCAGCAGTGGGGCACAGGGGAACACTGAAGCTTTCTTT.

This sequence joins TRBV23-1 and TRBJ2-5, with D possibly being TRBD1 (5 bases). TRBV23-1 is recorded as an ORF, its role being uncertain. The CDR3 loop spans 14 amino acids. The germline V and J ends were trimmed by 3 bases and 5 bases, with 13 bases remaining between them. In DNA, the CDR3 is TGCGCCAGCAGTCACCCGACAGTGATGGAGACCCAGTACTTC. It is translated as CASSHPTVMETQYF.

This clone was observed a single time. V is TRBV5-1 and J is TRBJ2-7; unclear D gene. The CDR3 consists of 14 residues. Germline CDR1 and CDR2: SGHRS and YFSETQ. The V gene lost 0 bases and the J gene lost 0 bases, with 7 bases spanning the gap. The CDR3 protein is CASSLVGNSYEQYF. The CDR3 DNA follows: TGCGCCAGCAGCTTGGTGGGGAACTCCTACGAGCAGTACTTC.

This clone was observed a few times. This rearrangement joins TRBV2 to TRBJ1-6; D ambiguous. V was pared by 3 bases and J by 10 bases, with 10 bases between. From germline, CDR1 is SNHLY and CDR2 FYNNEI. CDR3 length: 13 residues. CDR3 sequence reads: CASSDQVGSPLHF. The CDR3 DNA reads as TGTGCCAGCAGTGACCAGGTCGGGTCACCCCTCCACTTT.

The rearrangement joins TRBV5-1 to TRBJ2-5; D is unresolved. V gave up 0 bases and J gave up 0 bases, with 12 bases separating them. The germline V gene encodes CDR1 SGHRS and CDR2 YFSETQ. The CDR3 contains 16 residues. The CDR3 region is CASSLGADNYQETQYF. The CDR3 DNA reads TGCGCCAGCAGCTTGGGTGCAGATAATTACCAAGAGACCCAGTACTTC.

Here the CDR3 reads CANLDRLNTEAFF. The CDR3 DNA reads as TGTGCCAACTTGGACAGGTTAAACACTGAAGCTTTCTTT. The chain couples TRBV10-3 to TRBJ1-1; 7 nucleotides agree with TRBD1. CDR3 length equals 13 residues. Germline CDR1 ENHRY, CDR2 SYGVKD. The V and J ends lost 10 bases and 2 bases, in that order; junction bases with no gene match: 7.

V gene TRBV9 combines with J gene TRBJ2-1, with a weak D call TRBD1 (8 bases). The CDR3 has 16 residues. CDR1 and CDR2 (germline): SGDLS, YYNGEE. Trimming took off 1 base at V and 4 bases at J, with 15 bases between the two ends. CDR3 sequence reads: CASSVSGTGFYNEQFF. The CDR3 DNA reads as TGTGCCAGCAGCGTAAGCGGGACAGGATTTTACAATGAGCAGTTCTTC. The full variable domain, with the rest looked up from reference TRBV9 and TRBJ2-1, is DSGVTQTPKHLITATGQRVTLRCSPRSGDLSVYWYQQSLDQGLQFLIQYYNGEERAKGNILERFSAQQFPDLHSELNLSSLELGDSALYFCASSVSGTGFYNEQFFGPGTRLTVL.

J is TRBJ2-1 and V is TRBV29-1, with 11 bases lining up with TRBD2. The CDR3 has 13 amino acids. V was pared by 8 bases and J by 4 bases, with 4 bases of the junction left unmatched. Looked up from germline, CDR1 is SQVTM and CDR2 is ANQGSEA. The CDR3, as DNA: TGCAGCACAAGGACTAGCGGGTACAATGAGCAGTTCTTC. It is translated as CSTRTSGYNEQFF.

The table lists this clone with a few counts. J is TRBJ2-7 and V is TRBV21-1; the table's D call TRBD2 went unverified against the DNA. TRBV21-1 is tagged as a pseudogene. This CDR3 comprises 15 residues. The CDR3 is CASSSTGSTYFEQYF. CDR3 nucleotide sequence: TGTGCCAGCAGCTCGACTGGCAGTACCTACTTTGAGCAGTACTTC.

This chain connects TRBV6-1 to TRBJ2-7; 11 bases match TRBD2. Per germline, CDR1 MNHNS and CDR2 SASEGT. V lost 4 bases to trimming and J lost 4 bases; unmatched junction nucleotides: 6. The CDR3 runs 15 residues. CDR3 residues: CASSAASGGRYEQYF. The CDR3 nucleotides read TGTGCCAGCAGTGCGGCTAGCGGGGGGAGGTACGAGCAGTACTTC.

V and J are TRBV7-9 and TRBJ1-6; D gene uncertain. The V gene's germline CDR1 is SEHNR and CDR2 FQNEAQ (reference sequence). This CDR3 is 14 amino acids long. V was shortened by 1 base and J by 13 bases, with 14 bases between the two germline ends. The CDR3 is CASSLVLMPEPLHF. CDR3 nucleotide sequence: TGTGCCAGCAGCTTAGTTCTCATGCCCGAGCCCCTCCACTTT.

This clone was counted only a few times. The gene calls are TRBV4-3 and TRBJ2-2; D possibly matches TRBD1 or TRBD2 (5 bases each). The germline V and J ends were trimmed by 0 bases and 12 bases, with 20 bases remaining between them. There are 16 residues in the CDR3. Germline CDR1 LGHNA, CDR2 YSLEER. CDR3 loop: CASSQDRRGVGFQLFF. The CDR3 region has the DNA TGCGCCAGCAGCCAAGATCGGAGAGGGGTGGGGTTTCAGCTGTTTTTT.

J is TRBJ1-1 and V is TRBV7-2; 8 positions agree with TRBD1. Germline trimming cut 7 bases from V and 7 bases from J; bases unmatched to any gene: 8. The CDR3 is made up of 13 amino acids. Germline V lookup: CDR1 SGHTA, CDR2 FQGNSA. CDR3 protein: CASNWDRTYEAFF. The CDR3 DNA reads as TGTGCCAGCAACTGGGACAGGACATATGAAGCTTTCTTT.

The chain couples TRBV5-1 to TRBJ1-3; no clear D. This CDR3 is 16 amino acids long. The ends were cut back, 3 bases at V and 0 bases at J, with 13 bases in the middle. Germline V gives CDR1 SGHRS, CDR2 YFSETQ. The chain's CDR3 is CASSSAGLSSGNTIYF. CDR3 coding DNA: TGCGCCAGCAGCTCGGCAGGCCTGAGCTCTGGAAACACCATATATTTT. Full variable domain (rest looked up from reference TRBV5-1 and TRBJ1-3): KAGVTQTPRYLIKTRGQQVTLSCSPISGHRSVSWYQQTPGQGLQFLFEYFSETQRNKGNFPGRFSGRQFSNSRSEMNVSTLELGDSALYLCASSSAGLSSGNTIYFGEGSWLTVV.

The genes are TRBV19 and TRBJ2-1; 10 bases line up with TRBD2. The CDR3 extends over 14 amino acids. V lost 7 bases, J lost 5 bases, and 5 bases stayed unmatched. Germline assignment: CDR1 LNHDA and CDR2 SQIVND (reference sequence). CDR3 in amino acids: CASTSGGADNEQFF. Written as DNA, the CDR3 is TGTGCCAGTACCAGCGGGGGGGCTGACAATGAGCAGTTCTTC.

The gene calls are TRBV10-3 and TRBJ1-2; weak D call: TRBD1 (5 bases). The CDR3 extends over 14 amino acids. CDR1 and CDR2 (germline): ENHRY, SYGVKD. V was clipped by 7 bases and J by 0 bases, with 12 bases between them. CDR3 sequence: CAIKPGPANYGYTF. In DNA form, the CDR3 reads TGTGCCATCAAACCGGGGCCAGCTAACTATGGCTACACCTTC.

The chain employs TRBV10-3 and TRBJ2-3; 10 positions agree with TRBD2. Germline assignment: CDR1 ENHRY and CDR2 SYGVKD. The CDR3 has 15 amino acids. V lost 5 bases, J lost 0 bases, and 2 bases stayed unmatched. The CDR3, as DNA: TGTGCCATCAGTCTAGCGGGAGCTAGCACAGATACGCAGTATTTT. Translation gives CAISLAGASTDTQYF.

This sequence joins TRBV6-5 and TRBJ1-4, with no clear D. V shed 4 bases and J shed 3 bases, with 6 bases lying between them. CDR1 is MNHEY and CDR2 is SVGAGI in the germline V gene. This CDR3 region has 13 residues. The CDR3 nucleotides read TGTGCCAGCAGTTCCCGCTCTAATGAAAAACTGTTTTTT. This sequence encodes CASSSRSNEKLFF.

The chain carries TRBV5-4 and TRBJ1-3; D gene uncertain. The CDR3 spans 14 residues. Germline V gene sequence: CDR1 SGHNT, CDR2 YYREEE (reference sequence). Trimming took 4 bases from V and 4 from J, leaving 12 bases between them. CDR3 nucleotide sequence: TGTGCCAGCAGCCCGGACCGCAGGGGAAACACCATATATTTT. Amino acid sequence: CASSPDRRGNTIYF.

This sequence joins TRBV2 and TRBJ2-5; 8 positions agree with TRBD1. V lost 7 bases and J lost 4; bases outside the gene matches: 5. The CDR3 length is 13 residues. Per germline, CDR1 SNHLY and CDR2 FYNNEI. CDR3 bases: TGTGCCAGCAATAAACAGGGGGGAGAGACCCAGTACTTC. This gives the protein CASNKQGGETQYF.

V gene TRBV5-1 combines with J gene TRBJ2-1; either TRBD1 or TRBD2 may fit D (5 bases each). Germline-derived CDR1 and CDR2 are SGHRS and YFSETQ. The length of the CDR3 is 14 residues. The V end was cut by 0 bases, the J end by 9 bases, with 13 bases between. CDR3 region: CASSLASGTGEQFF. The DNA for the CDR3 is TGCGCCAGCAGCTTGGCGTCAGGGACGGGTGAGCAGTTCTTC.

This chain joins TRBV25-1 and TRBJ2-7; D ambiguous. The germline CDR1 and CDR2 sequences are MGHDK and SYGVNS. The V end lost 4 bases, the J end lost 2 bases, and 12 bases lay between the germline ends. CDR3 length equals 14 residues. The CDR3 sequence: CASSASQWAYEQYF. The CDR3 coding sequence is TGTGCCAGCAGTGCAAGCCAGTGGGCCTACGAGCAGTACTTC.